A selection of T cell receptor beta chains follows, all from one sample in a study of T cells in pancreatic ductal adenocarcinoma. Method: immunoSEQ multiplex PCR; TCRdb's copy keeps in-frame clones and lacks some. Counted here are 25,000 to 35,000 clones, around nine tenths occurring once; the ten biggest clones make up around 2.1%. Sequenced: PBMCs. The receptors originated from a human donor with pancreatic ductal adenocarcinoma. The CDR3 runs from the conserved cysteine through the conserved F or W. The D gene is left open where the match is weak. Part of the rows lack a size; the others show once, few, many or a class for expanded clones.

size: NA
V: TRBV7-9
D: NA
J: TRBJ2-3
CDR3: CASSPTGVRGTDTQYF
DNA: TGTGCCAGCAGCCCTACAGGCGTTCGGGGCACAGATACGCAGTATTTT

size: NA
V: TRBV7-8
D: NA
J: TRBJ1-3
CDR3: CASSRLASGNTIYF
DNA: TGTGCCAGCAGCCGTCTAGCCTCTGGAAACACCATATATTTT

size: NA
V: TRBV14
D: NA
J: TRBJ1-1
CDR3: CASSHMNTEAFF
DNA: TGTGCCAGCAGCCATATGAACACTGAAGCTTTCTTT

size: NA
V: TRBV5-1
D: NA
J: TRBJ1-2
CDR3: CASSQATGNYGYTF
DNA: TGCGCCAGCAGCCAAGCCACAGGGAACTATGGCTACACCTTC

size: few
V: TRBV5-1
D: NA
J: TRBJ2-2
CDR3: CASSLSGNTGELFF
DNA: TGCGCCAGCAGCTTGTCGGGGAACACCGGGGAGCTGTTTTTT

size: NA
V: TRBV5-6
D: NA
J: TRBJ1-2
CDR3: CASSLGGGAGYTF
DNA: TGTGCCAGCAGCCTGGGGGGGGGTGCCGGCTACACCTTC

size: NA
V: TRBV6-6
D: NA
J: TRBJ2-3
CDR3: CAIRQPGAVSTDTQYF
DNA: TGTGCCATACGACAACCGGGGGCCGTTAGCACGGATACGCAGTATTTT

size: once
V: TRBV4-3
D: NA
J: TRBJ1-1
CDR3: CASSQDRGTEAFF
DNA: TGCGCCAGCAGCCAAGACCGCGGCACTGAAGCTTTCTTT

size: NA
V: TRBV28
D: NA
J: TRBJ2-5
CDR3: CASRATSAGETQYF
DNA: TGTGCCAGCAGGGCTACGAGTGCGGGGGAGACCCAGTACTTC

size: once
V: TRBV27
D: TRBD1
J: TRBJ2-7
CDR3: CASSSTDRGWQYF
DNA: TGTGCCAGCAGTTCGACGGACAGGGGATGGCAGTACTTC

size: NA
V: TRBV6-7
D: NA
J: TRBJ2-7
CDR3: CASPPRTRSYEQYF
DNA: TGTGCCAGCCCGCCCCGGACACGTTCCTACGAGCAGTACTTC

size: NA
V: TRBV5-1
D: NA
J: TRBJ1-2
CDR3: CASSLVLGDVAGYTF
DNA: TGCGCCAGCAGCTTGGTGCTGGGGGATGTCGCGGGCTACACCTTC

size: NA
V: TRBV11-3
D: NA
J: TRBJ2-7
CDR3: CASSNPRGSYEQYF
DNA: TGTGCCAGCAGCAACCCACGAGGGAGCTACGAGCAGTACTTC

size: NA
V: TRBV7-9
D: TRBD1
J: TRBJ2-3
CDR3: CASSFGQGIGTDTQYF
DNA: TGTGCCAGCAGCTTTGGACAGGGGATCGGCACAGATACGCAGTATTTT

size: NA
V: TRBV2
D: NA
J: TRBJ2-7
CDR3: CASSVRGEQYF
DNA: TGTGCCAGCAGTGTAAGGGGCGAGCAGTACTTC

size: NA
V: TRBV7-9
D: TRBD1
J: TRBJ2-7
CDR3: CAAGQGAYEQYF
DNA: TGTGCCGCGGGACAGGGGGCCTACGAGCAGTACTTC

size: NA
V: TRBV2
D: TRBD2
J: TRBJ2-5
CDR3: CASGEGLASETQYF
DNA: TGTGCCAGCGGGGAAGGACTAGCCTCTGAGACCCAGTACTTC

size: NA
V: TRBV10-3
D: NA
J: TRBJ2-5
CDR3: CAISGGLKETQYF
DNA: TGTGCCATCAGTGGGGGGCTAAAAGAGACCCAGTACTTC

size: NA
V: TRBV30
D: TRBD1
J: TRBJ2-7
CDR3: CAWSVRISGGIRYEQYF
DNA: TGTGCCTGGAGTGTACGGATATCAGGGGGAATTAGGTACGAGCAGTACTTC

size: NA
V: TRBV6-5
D: NA
J: TRBJ2-2
CDR3: CASSRDLMGTGELFF
DNA: TGTGCCAGCAGCCGGGACCTGATGGGCACCGGGGAGCTGTTTTTT

size: NA
V: TRBV7-8
D: TRBD1
J: TRBJ1-5
CDR3: CASSSGRQGGNQPQHF
DNA: TGTGCCAGCAGTTCAGGGCGGCAGGGGGGTAATCAGCCCCAGCATTTT

size: NA
V: TRBV18
D: TRBD1
J: TRBJ1-2
CDR3: CASSPPGQIIYGYTF
DNA: TGTGCCAGCTCACCACCGGGACAGATTATCTATGGCTACACCTTC

size: NA
V: TRBV9
D: TRBD1
J: TRBJ1-4
CDR3: CASSPSVGTATNEKLFF
DNA: TGTGCCAGCAGCCCAAGTGTCGGGACAGCAACTAATGAAAAACTGTTTTTT

size: NA
V: TRBV5-8
D: NA
J: TRBJ1-1
CDR3: CASSLVGLGHTEAFF
DNA: TGTGCCAGCAGCTTGGTGGGGTTGGGGCACACTGAAGCTTTCTTT

size: NA
V: TRBV2
D: TRBD2
J: TRBJ2-5
CDR3: CASGLAEETQYF
DNA: TGTGCCAGCGGACTAGCGGAAGAGACCCAGTACTTC

size: NA
V: TRBV5-4
D: TRBD1
J: TRBJ2-7
CDR3: CASSQVIFKGQGYYEQYF
DNA: TGCGCCAGCAGCCAGGTCATTTTTAAGGGACAGGGGTACTACGAGCAGTACTTC

size: NA
V: TRBV19
D: TRBD2
J: TRBJ2-2
CDR3: CASSIREGTSLNRGELFF
DNA: TGTGCCAGTAGTATAAGGGAAGGGACTAGCTTGAACCGGGGGGAGCTGTTTTTT

size: NA
V: TRBV4-1
D: NA
J: TRBJ2-3
CDR3: CASSPSPRTDTQYF
DNA: TGCGCCAGCAGCCCCAGCCCACGCACAGATACGCAGTATTTT

size: NA
V: TRBV7-6
D: NA
J: TRBJ2-7
CDR3: CASSSRDSGKEQYF
DNA: TGTGCCAGCAGCTCCCGGGACTCCGGGAAGGAGCAGTACTTC

size: NA
V: TRBV7-6
D: NA
J: TRBJ1-2
CDR3: CASSLFLSSGYTF
DNA: TGTGCCAGCAGCTTATTCCTCAGTAGTGGCTACACCTTC

size: NA
V: TRBV28
D: NA
J: TRBJ1-2
CDR3: CASLQGNGYTF
DNA: TGTGCCAGCTTACAGGGAAATGGCTACACCTTC

size: once
V: TRBV5-1
D: NA
J: TRBJ1-1
CDR3: CASSPGVGTEAFF
DNA: TGCGCCAGCAGCCCAGGAGTGGGCACTGAAGCTTTCTTT

size: NA
V: TRBV7-3
D: NA
J: TRBJ1-2
CDR3: CASSLTPWQRFSGYTF
DNA: TGTGCCAGCAGCTTAACCCCGTGGCAGAGGTTTAGCGGCTACACCTTC

size: NA
V: TRBV5-1
D: NA
J: TRBJ1-2
CDR3: CASSFTTTYGYTF
DNA: TGCGCCAGCAGCTTTACCACAACCTATGGCTACACCTTC

size: NA
V: TRBV7-9
D: TRBD1
J: TRBJ1-2
CDR3: CASSLDTGDHGGYTF
DNA: TGTGCCAGCAGCTTAGATACAGGGGATCATGGTGGCTACACCTTC